Each of the 27 T cell receptor beta chains below was sequenced from the same sample in a study of regulatory T cells in long-lasting Graves disease. For TCR beta, libraries came from iRepertoire HTBI primers and Arm-PCR of CDR3 regions. TCRdb re-called the multiplex PCR reads with MiXCR, one entry per CDR3 protein. This sample has about 470,000 distinct CDR3 sequences, with more than 20% found just once. Described time point: persistent/refractory GD, antithyroid drugs over 5 years with positive TRAb. The authors made the TCR library using RNA they extracted from PBMCs. This material consisted of peripheral blood mononuclear cells (PBMCs), taken when the disease was refractory, from a patient treated with antithyroid drugs. The source is a female donor with Graves disease.

There are a few counts of this clonotype. This chain links TRBV15 with TRBJ1-1; D perhaps matches TRBD1 (6 bases). The CDR3 sequence is 15 residues long. Looked up from germline, CDR1 is LNHNV and CDR2 is YYDKDF (reference sequence). V lost 8 bases and J 2 bases, leaving 18 bases between the germline ends. CDR3 nucleotide sequence: TGTGCCACCGGGGAGAACAGGGACGGTAACACTGAAGCTTTCTTT. The encoded protein is CATGENRDGNTEAFF.

This rearrangement joins TRBV11-1 to TRBJ2-1, with D tentatively TRBD2 (5 bases). Germline CDR1 is SGHAT and CDR2 is FQDESV (reference sequence). The CDR3 covers 15 residues. Trimming stripped 4 bases from V and 2 bases from J, with 12 bases between. CDR3 sequence: CASSYYEGPYNEQFF. CDR3 bases: TGTGCCAGCAGCTACTATGAGGGTCCCTACAATGAGCAGTTCTTC.

This clonotype was recorded a few times. The CDR3: CASQSRGTVNQPQHF. Written as DNA, the CDR3 is TGTGCCAGCCAGAGCCGGGGGACAGTCAATCAGCCCCAGCATTTT. This rearrangement joins TRBV28 to TRBJ1-5; 7 nucleotides line up with TRBD1. The CDR3 totals 15 residues. The J segment lost 3 bases and the V segment lost 8 bases, leaving 10 bases of the junction unmatched. Germline loops: CDR1 MDHEN, CDR2 SYDVKM.

This clonotype was counted many times. V gene TRBV13 combines with J gene TRBJ2-5, with D possibly TRBD1 on 5 matching bases. The CDR3 is 13 residues long. From germline, CDR1 is PRHDT and CDR2 FYEKMQ (reference sequence). The V end lost 5 bases, the J end lost 3 bases, and 10 bases lay between the germline ends. The CDR3 nucleotides are TGTGCCAGCAGCGCAGGGTCAAAAGAGACCCAGTACTTC. Amino acids: CASSAGSKETQYF. Looking up the rest from reference TRBV13 and TRBJ2-5 gives the full variable domain: AAGVIQSPRHLIKEKRETATLKCYPIPRHDTVYWYQQGPGQDPQFLISFYEKMQSDKGSIPDRFSAQQFSDYHSELNMSSLELGDSALYFCASSAGSKETQYFGPGTRLLVL.

This clonotype has a count of ten or more. The J gene is TRBJ2-5, the V gene TRBV10-3; 7 nucleotides agree with TRBD2. The CDR3 is 13 residues long. Looked up from germline, CDR1 is ENHRY and CDR2 is SYGVKD. V trimming: 8 bases; J trimming: 3 bases; junction bases outside the gene matches: 6. CDR3 in amino acids: CAISSAGEETQYF. DNA of the CDR3: TGTGCCATCTCTTCGGCGGGAGAAGAGACCCAGTACTTC.

Concerning this clonotype: With a much larger clone just one base away, this may be a read error. The chain employs TRBV12-3 or TRBV12-4 and TRBJ1-1, with D perhaps matching TRBD1 (6 bases). Trimming left V 5 bases short and J 0 bases short, with 10 bases between. This CDR3 region has 14 residues. CDR3: CASSTGCMNTEAFF. The CDR3 DNA sequence: TGTGCCAGCAGTACAGGGTGCATGAACACTGAAGCTTTCTTT.

The chain uses TRBV19 and TRBJ2-7; TRBD1 might be the D (6 bases). Germline loops: CDR1 LNHDA, CDR2 SQIVND (reference sequence). V lost 3 bases, J lost 3 bases, and 9 bases lay in between. The CDR3 has 13 residues. CDR3 loop: CASSMGHFYEQYF. The DNA of the CDR3 is TGTGCCAGTAGTATGGGACACTTCTACGAGCAGTACTTC.

Ten or more counts support this clonotype. The rearrangement links TRBV15 to TRBJ1-5; the D gene is possibly TRBD1 (5 bases). Germline values: CDR1 LNHNV, CDR2 YYDKDF (reference sequence). This CDR3 comprises 18 residues. The germline V and J ends were trimmed by 0 bases and 5 bases, with 20 bases remaining between them. The CDR3 is CATSRDYWDVSTHQPQHF. The CDR3 DNA reads as TGTGCCACCAGCAGAGATTACTGGGACGTGTCCACCCATCAGCCCCAGCATTTT.

The chain carries TRBV20-1 and TRBJ2-7; D uncertain. The CDR3 has 13 residues. V lost 6 bases and J 1 base, leaving 13 bases between the germline ends. Germline V gives CDR1 DFQATT, CDR2 SNEGSKA (reference sequence). The CDR3 protein is CSARSYLSYEQYF. The DNA of the CDR3 is TGCAGTGCGAGGAGCTACCTTTCCTACGAGCAGTACTTC.

The sample holds a few counts of this clonotype. A much larger clone lies one base from this, so it may be a read error. The chain is built from TRBV6-2 or TRBV6-3 and TRBJ1-1, with D possibly TRBD1 on 5 matching bases. The CDR3 is 13 amino acids. Per germline, CDR1 MNHEY and CDR2 SVGEGT. The V end was cut by 5 bases, the J end by 6 bases, with 13 bases between. The CDR3 sequence: CASSTPEGPEAFF. As DNA, the CDR3 is TGTGCCAGCAGTACCCCAGAGGGGCCTGAAGCTTTCTTT.

The CDR3 sequence is CASSSGVTGGTYNEQFF. The CDR3 DNA follows: TGTGCCAGCAGCTCCGGGGTAACGGGAGGGACCTACAATGAGCAGTTCTTC. The chain couples TRBV7-3 to TRBJ2-1, with 8 bases matching TRBD2. Germline trimming cut 4 bases from V and 2 bases from J; bases unmatched to any gene: 10. The germline V gene encodes CDR1 SGHTA and CDR2 FQGTGA. The CDR3 is 17 amino acids.

In this sample, this clonotype turned up many times. This rearrangement joins TRBV28 to TRBJ2-4; D is unresolved. The CDR3 has 13 residues. Trimming removed 1 base at V and 3 bases at J, with 4 bases between. Germline assignment: CDR1 MDHEN and CDR2 SYDVKM. The CDR3 region has the DNA TGTGCCAGCAGTTTATTGGTCAAAAACATTCAGTACTTC. Translating it yields CASSLLVKNIQYF.

This clonotype was recorded at least ten times. This sequence joins TRBV12-3 or TRBV12-4 and TRBJ2-4, with D possibly being TRBD1 or TRBD2 (5 bases each). V lost 5 bases and J 8 bases, leaving 13 bases between the germline ends. The CDR3 is 13 amino acids. Written as DNA, the CDR3 is TGTGCCAGCAGTGGGGGAGTTCGTTACATTCAGTACTTC. Residues: CASSGGVRYIQYF.

This clonotype was seen at least ten times. The V gene is TRBV12-3 or TRBV12-4, the J gene TRBJ1-6, with D possibly TRBD1 on 5 matching bases. Trimming took 5 bases from V and 8 from J, leaving 13 bases between them. This CDR3 contains 14 residues. In nucleotides, the CDR3 is TGTGCCAGCAGTCCCGGGACGAGGGATTCACCCCTCCACTTT. Encoded protein: CASSPGTRDSPLHF.

In this sample, this clonotype turned up a few times. V gene TRBV5-1 combines with J gene TRBJ2-7, with TRBD1 matching over 10 bases. Germline V lookup: CDR1 SGHRS, CDR2 YFSETQ. V dropped 3 bases and J dropped 4; count of bases not matched to a gene: 4. The CDR3 totals 14 residues. This chain's CDR3 is CASSWRDRGYEQYF. Here the CDR3 DNA reads TGCGCCAGCAGCTGGAGGGACAGGGGTTACGAGCAGTACTTC.

This clonotype was seen only a few times. The chain links TRBV5-6 to TRBJ1-1; D possibly corresponds to TRBD1 (5 bases). The CDR3 has 14 amino acids. Trimming removed 7 bases from V and 0 bases from J, with 13 bases in between. Germline assignment: CDR1 SGHDT and CDR2 YYEEEE. In DNA form, the CDR3 reads TGTGCCAGCGGCGCAGGGAGGTTGAACACTGAAGCTTTCTTT. Residues: CASGAGRLNTEAFF.

This clonotype has only one observation. A much larger clone differs by one base, so this may be a read error. This rearrangement joins TRBV28 to TRBJ2-7; D is possibly TRBD2 (5 bases). CDR1 and CDR2 from the germline V gene are MDHEN and SYDVKM. V was clipped by 9 bases and J by 5 bases, with 14 bases between them. The CDR3 extends over 12 amino acids. The CDR3 reads CASQEEVDEQYF. DNA of the CDR3: TGTGCCAGTCAGGAGGAAGTTGACGAGCAGTACTTC.

The sample holds a few counts of this clonotype. The chain recombines TRBV28 with TRBJ2-5, with 8 bases lining up with TRBD2. The DNA end lines up better with TRBJ2-1; the J call may be wrong. Germline V gene data show CDR1 as MDHEN and CDR2 as SYDVKM. The CDR3 runs to 15 residues. In nucleotides, the CDR3 is TGTGCCACCCAAGCAGCGGGAGCAGCCAAGAATGAGCAGTTCTTC. This gives the protein CATQAAGAAKNEQFF.

This clonotype was found a few times. This rearrangement joins TRBV6-2 or TRBV6-3 to TRBJ2-2; TRBD1 is a possible D gene (5 bases). The CDR3 sequence is 16 residues long. V dropped 2 bases and J dropped 0 bases, with 10 bases sitting between them. Germline loops: CDR1 MNHEY, CDR2 SVGEGT. CDR3 amino acids: CASSYGQGANTGELFF. CDR3 DNA: TGTGCCAGCAGTTACGGGCAGGGCGCGAACACCGGGGAGCTGTTTTTT.

The rearrangement uses TRBV6-1 and TRBJ2-7, with D perhaps matching TRBD1 (5 bases). The CDR3 extends over 18 amino acids. The ends were cut back, 6 bases at V and 0 bases at J, with 24 bases in the middle. In germline, CDR1 is MNHNS, CDR2 SASEGT. CDR3 bases: TGTGCCAGCAGCAGTGGGTTCGCCAGGACAACAAACTCCTACGAGCAGTACTTC. Translating it yields CASSSGFARTTNSYEQYF.

This clonotype was picked up many times. The chain joins TRBV28 to TRBJ2-7, with D perhaps TRBD1 (5 bases). Per the germline V gene, CDR1 is MDHEN and CDR2 is SYDVKM. The CDR3 has 16 residues. V gave up 2 bases and J gave up 2 bases, with 16 bases separating them. CDR3 DNA sequence: TGTGCCAGCAGTTTACCAGCCTCCAGGGCGGCCTACGAGCAGTACTTC. Its translation: CASSLPASRAAYEQYF. Together with reference TRBV28 and TRBJ2-7, the CDR3 gives the full variable domain: DVKVTQSSRYLVKRTGEKVFLECVQDMDHENMFWYRQDPGLGLRLIYFSYDVKMKEKGDIPEGYSVSREKKERFSLILESASTNQTSMYLCASSLPASRAAYEQYFGPGTRLTVT.

This chain joins TRBV27 and TRBJ1-2; D call uncertain. The germline V and J ends were trimmed by 8 bases and 8 bases, with 12 bases remaining between them. CDR3 length: 11 residues. Germline CDR1 and CDR2: MNHEY and SMNVEV (reference sequence). The DNA of the CDR3 is TGTGCCAGCGGCTACCTCGGCGGCTACACCTTC. It is translated as CASGYLGGYTF.

This clonotype was counted only a few times. This sequence joins TRBV7-9 and TRBJ1-1, with a weak D call TRBD1 (6 bases). This CDR3 is built from 13 residues. V lost 6 bases and J lost 9, with 17 bases in between. Germline CDR1 and CDR2: SEHNR and FQNEAQ (reference sequence). The CDR3 bases are TGTGCCAGCAGTGGGGGCGTCGGACTGAAAGCTTTCTTT. Its translation: CASSGGVGLKAFF.

The sample holds a few counts of this clonotype. The chain links TRBV10-3 to TRBJ1-1; tentatively, D is TRBD1 (6 bases). CDR3 length: 14 amino acids. Deletions cut 5 bases from V and 4 bases from J, with 14 bases between. CDR1 and CDR2 (germline): ENHRY, SYGVKD. The CDR3 coding sequence is TGTGCCATCAGTCCCTCAGTGGGGGCCACTGAAGCTTTCTTT. Translation gives CAISPSVGATEAFF.

This clonotype came up many times. The chain is built from TRBV11-2 and TRBJ2-5; 10 bases fit TRBD2. V dropped 5 bases and J dropped 5; count of bases not matched to a gene: 8. The germline V gene encodes CDR1 SGHAT and CDR2 FQNNGV. CDR3 length equals 15 residues. The DNA for the CDR3 is TGTGCCAGCAGCCATGGGACTAGCGATTTGGAGACCCAGTACTTC. This translates into CASSHGTSDLETQYF.

The J gene is TRBJ2-7, the V gene TRBV6-2 or TRBV6-3, with 11 bases fitting TRBD1. Germline V gene lookup returns CDR1 MNHEY and CDR2 SVGEGT. J was trimmed by 6 bases and V by 0 bases; bases with no gene match: 4. The length of the CDR3 is 15 residues. CDR3 nucleotides: TGTGCCAGCAGTTACTCCGGGACAGGGGGAGGCGAGCAGTACTTC. Its translation: CASSYSGTGGGEQYF.

The sample holds many counts of this clonotype. The rearrangement links TRBV28 to TRBJ2-7; D not resolved. The DNA end is more similar to TRBJ2-5, so the J call may be wrong. Looked up from germline, CDR1 is MDHEN and CDR2 is SYDVKM. The CDR3 totals 11 residues. CDR3 bases: TGTGCCAGCACCTCAGCGAGGACCCAGTACTTC. It translates to CASTSARTQYF.